Listed below are T cell receptor beta chains from one sample, sequenced in a study of blood T cell repertoires in COVID-19. Some clones are missing from TCRdb's copy, which holds only in-frame ones; the method was immunoSEQ multiplex PCR. This sample has approximately 150,000 clones, with 75% to 90% found just once. The sequencing sample was made of peripheral blood. These receptors came from a woman between 45 and 60 years old with acute or convalescent COVID-19. Each CDR3 is given with its conserved first and last residue. The D gene is left open where the match is weak. The size of a clone is reported for some rows only, either as once, few or many, or as a class for expanded clones.

TRBV6-5	TRBJ1-2	15	few	.	TGTGCCAGCAGGGATTTACTGGGGGGGCTCTATGGCTACACCTTC	CASRDLLGGLYGYTF
TRBV6-5	TRBJ2-1	15	.	TRBD2	TGTGCCAGCAGTCCCACTAGCGGGAGTAGCTATGAGCAGTTCTTC	CASSPTSGSSYEQFF
TRBV14	TRBJ1-4	18	.	TRBD1	TGTGCCAGCAGCCAATTCCCTTGGGCAGGGGGCCTAAAGGAAAAACTGTTTTTT	CASSQFPWAGGLKEKLFF
TRBV12-3/TRBV12-4	TRBJ2-7	13	few	TRBD1	TGTGCCAGCAGTTCGGGACAGACCTACGAGCAGTACTTC	CASSSGQTYEQYF
TRBV11-2	TRBJ2-7	15	.	TRBD2	TGTGCCAGCAGCCCTGTCGGACTAGCGGGAGTCGAGCAGTACTTC	CASSPVGLAGVEQYF
TRBV5-4	TRBJ2-1	15	.	TRBD1	TGTGCCAGCAGCTCGGGGACAGGGGGAAAAAATGAGCAGTTCTTC	CASSSGTGGKNEQFF
TRBV18	TRBJ1-5	16	.	TRBD1	TGTGCCAGCTCACCCCGACAGGGGGCCCAAAATCAGCCCCAGCATTTT	CASSPRQGAQNQPQHF
TRBV5-4	TRBJ1-2	13	.	TRBD1	TGTGCCAGCAGCCGGACAGGGGACTATGGCTACACCTTC	CASSRTGDYGYTF
TRBV11-3	TRBJ1-1	15	.	.	TGTGCCAGCAGCTTAGGTAGCCGACTGAACACTGAAGCTTTCTTT	CASSLGSRLNTEAFF
TRBV4-1	TRBJ1-5	16	.	.	TGCGCCAGCAGCCAAGGACAGCTTTATAGCAATCAGCCCCAGCATTTT	CASSQGQLYSNQPQHF
TRBV7-2	TRBJ2-5	14	.	.	TGTGCCAGCAGCTTATACGGGTTTAGGGAGACCCAGTACTTC	CASSLYGFRETQYF
TRBV4-1	TRBJ1-1	14	.	.	TGCGCCAGCAGCCAGGGGAAGGGGGGGACTGAAGCTTTCTTT	CASSQGKGGTEAFF
TRBV7-9	TRBJ1-1	14	once	.	TGTGCCAGCAGCTTAACCACTCATGATCTTTACCCTTTCTTT	CASSLTTHDLYPFF
TRBV15	TRBJ1-1	15	.	TRBD1	TGTGCCACCAGCGGTACGACAGGGGGCATGTGGCGGGCTTTCTTT	CATSGTTGGMWRAFF
TRBV19	TRBJ1-1	14	.	.	TGTGCCAGTAGTATAACAGGAATGAACACTGAAGCTTTCTTT	CASSITGMNTEAFF
TRBV12-5	TRBJ1-4	14	.	TRBD1	TGTGCTAGTGGTTTCACCAGTACAGGGGGTAAACTGTTTTTT	CASGFTSTGGKLFF
TRBV7-2	TRBJ2-7	13	.	.	TGTGCCAGCACTCCAGGGGTGGCCTACGAGCAGTACTTC	CASTPGVAYEQYF
TRBV5-6	TRBJ2-7	15	.	.	TGTGCCAGCAGCTTTATCGGTTCGGGGGAGTGGGAGCAGTACTTC	CASSFIGSGEWEQYF
TRBV10-3	TRBJ2-1	14	.	.	TGTGCCATCAGCGGACAGATCTCCTACAATGAGCAGTTCTTC	CAISGQISYNEQFF
TRBV3-1/TRBV3-2	TRBJ1-2	16	few	TRBD1	TGTGCCAGCAGCCAACGACAGGGCTCGACTAACTATGGCTACACCTTC	CASSQRQGSTNYGYTF
TRBV5-1	TRBJ2-3	15	.	TRBD2	TGCGCCCCCCGTGGAGCGGGAGTTTTGGTAGATACGCAGTATTTT	CAPRGAGVLVDTQYF
TRBV3-1/TRBV3-2	TRBJ1-5	15	few	.	TGTGCCAGCAGCGCGGGAGGGGAGTGGAATCAGCCCCAGCATTTT	CASSAGGEWNQPQHF
TRBV7-9	TRBJ2-1	15	few	TRBD2	TGTGCCAGCAGCCCGCAGGTAGCGGGAGTCGATGAGCAGTTCTTC	CASSPQVAGVDEQFF
TRBV10-3	TRBJ1-2	13	.	TRBD1	TGTGCCATCAAAGGACAGGAGACCTATGGCTACACCTTC	CAIKGQETYGYTF
TRBV7-9	TRBJ2-1	15	.	.	TGTGCCAGCAGAGCCCCGGGACTCACCGACAATGAGCAGTTCTTC	CASRAPGLTDNEQFF
TRBV1	TRBJ1-1	11	once	.	TGCACCAGCAGCCCAGTGACTGAAGCTTTCTTT	CTSSPVTEAFF
TRBV6-4	TRBJ1-1	13	.	.	TGTGCCAGCAGTGTCCAGGAAAACACTGAAGCTTTCTTT	CASSVQENTEAFF
TRBV29-1	TRBJ2-3	13	.	TRBD2	TGCAGCGTTGAGGCGACTAGCGGGGATACGCAGTATTTT	CSVEATSGDTQYF
TRBV29-1	TRBJ1-1	14	.	.	TGCAGCGTATTTGGAGGACCTACTGGGACTGAAGCTTTCTTT	CSVFGGPTGTEAFF
TRBV2	TRBJ2-3	20	few	TRBD2	TGTGCCAGCAGTCTAGGGTACAGGACCCTGACTAGCGGAGTCACAGATACGCAGTATTTT	CASSLGYRTLTSGVTDTQYF
TRBV29-1	TRBJ2-3	14	.	.	TGCAGCGTTTTAACCCCGCGGAGCACAGATACGCAGTATTTT	CSVLTPRSTDTQYF
TRBV19	TRBJ1-5	15	.	TRBD1	TGTGCCAGTAGTTCCCGGGACAGGTACCGTCAGCCCCAGCATTTT	CASSSRDRYRQPQHF
TRBV18	TRBJ1-1	14	.	TRBD1	TGTGCCAGCTCAGTTGGGACAGGGAACACTGAAGCTTTCTTT	CASSVGTGNTEAFF
TRBV6-1	TRBJ2-1	15	.	TRBD1	TGTGCCAGCAGCCTGGACAGGGGATTATACAATGAGCAGTTCTTC	CASSLDRGLYNEQFF
TRBV6-6	TRBJ2-7	14	.	.	TGTGCCACCACCCGGTTAGGGGAAATATACGAGCAGTACTTC	CATTRLGEIYEQYF
TRBV6-5	TRBJ1-6	16	.	.	TGTGCCAGCAGTTACTCAGCCCGGGCGGGAGGCTCACCCCTCCACTTT	CASSYSARAGGSPLHF
TRBV9	TRBJ2-3	15	.	.	TGTGCCAGCAGCGTAGGAGCCAGGGGATCAGATACGCAGTATTTT	CASSVGARGSDTQYF
TRBV6-5	TRBJ1-4	15	.	.	TGTGCCAGCAGTTACTCATTCGCAACTAATGAAAAACTGTTTTTT	CASSYSFATNEKLFF
TRBV28	TRBJ1-1	12	.	.	TGTGCCAGCAGCCTCCCGAACACTGAAGCTTTCTTT	CASSLPNTEAFF
TRBV14	TRBJ2-7	13	.	TRBD1	TGTGCCAGCAGCCCGGGACAGGGGGTCGAGCAGTACTTC	CASSPGQGVEQYF
TRBV6-5	TRBJ1-2	13	once	.	TGTGCCAGCAGAACCGACAGTAACTATGGCTACACCTTC	CASRTDSNYGYTF
TRBV4-2	TRBJ1-1	17	.	.	TGTGCCAGCAGCCAAGAGGGGGTGGGGGCTGGGAACACTGAAGCTTTCTTT	CASSQEGVGAGNTEAFF
TRBV7-9	TRBJ2-5	14	.	TRBD1	TGTGCCAGCAGCTCCGAATGGACAGGAGAGACCCAGTACTTC	CASSSEWTGETQYF
TRBV15	TRBJ2-5	11	.	.	TGTGCCACCAGCACAAAAGAGACCCAGTACTTC	CATSTKETQYF
TRBV3-1/TRBV3-2	TRBJ1-2	14	.	.	TGTGCCAGCAGCCCACGGGGGTCTAACTATGGCTACACCTTC	CASSPRGSNYGYTF
TRBV27	TRBJ2-1	17	.	TRBD2	TGTGCCAGCAGTCTCCGGGGGATAGCGGGGGTCCACAATGAGCAGTTCTTC	CASSLRGIAGVHNEQFF
TRBV6-1	TRBJ1-5	16	.	.	TGTGCCAGCAGTGAGTCATTAGAGGATAGCAATCAGCCCCAGCATTTT	CASSESLEDSNQPQHF
TRBV7-3	TRBJ2-3	14	once	TRBD2	TGTGCCAGCAGCTTAGGACTAGCCACAGATACGCAGTATTTT	CASSLGLATDTQYF